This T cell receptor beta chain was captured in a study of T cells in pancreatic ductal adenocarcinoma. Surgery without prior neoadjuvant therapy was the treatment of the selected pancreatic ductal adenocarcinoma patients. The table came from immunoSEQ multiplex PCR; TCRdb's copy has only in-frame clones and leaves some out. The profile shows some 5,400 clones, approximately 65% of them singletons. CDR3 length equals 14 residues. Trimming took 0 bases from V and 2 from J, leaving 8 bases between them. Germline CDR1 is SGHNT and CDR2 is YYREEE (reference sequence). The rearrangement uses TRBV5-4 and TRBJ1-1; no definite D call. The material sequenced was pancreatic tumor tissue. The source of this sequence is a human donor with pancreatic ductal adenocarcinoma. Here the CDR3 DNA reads TGTGCCAGCAGCTTGGTTGGCAGAAACACTGAAGCTTTCTTT. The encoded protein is CASSLVGRNTEAFF. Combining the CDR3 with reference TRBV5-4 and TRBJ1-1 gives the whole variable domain ETGVTQSPTHLIKTRGQQVTLRCSSQSGHNTVSWYQQALGQGPQFIFQYYREEENGRGNFPPRFSGLQFPNYSSELNVNALELDDSALYLCASSLVGRNTEAFFGQGTRLTVV.